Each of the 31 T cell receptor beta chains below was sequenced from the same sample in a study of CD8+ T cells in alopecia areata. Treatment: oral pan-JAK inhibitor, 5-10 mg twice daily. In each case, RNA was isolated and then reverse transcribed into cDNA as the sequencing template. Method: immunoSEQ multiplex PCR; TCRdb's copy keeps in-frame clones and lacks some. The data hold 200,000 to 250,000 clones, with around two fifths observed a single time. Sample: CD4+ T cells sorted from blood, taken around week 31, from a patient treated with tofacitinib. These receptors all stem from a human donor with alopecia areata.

CDR3 coding DNA: TGTGCCAGCAGCCAAGGGGGACCATCCGAGCAGTACTTC. It translates to CASSQGGPSEQYF. The chain joins TRBV4-2 to TRBJ2-7; D is possibly TRBD1 or TRBD2 (5 bases each). The germline V and J ends were trimmed by 1 base and 6 bases, with 10 bases remaining between them. Germline CDR1 reads LGHNA; CDR2 reads YNFKEQ. The CDR3 runs to 13 residues.

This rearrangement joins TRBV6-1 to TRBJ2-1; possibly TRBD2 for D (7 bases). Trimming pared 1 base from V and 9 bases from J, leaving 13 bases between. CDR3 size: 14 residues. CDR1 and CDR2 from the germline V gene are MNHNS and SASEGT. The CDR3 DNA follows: TGTGCCAGCAGTGAAGTTCGGGGGGCGGGTGAGCAGTTCTTC. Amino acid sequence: CASSEVRGAGEQFF.

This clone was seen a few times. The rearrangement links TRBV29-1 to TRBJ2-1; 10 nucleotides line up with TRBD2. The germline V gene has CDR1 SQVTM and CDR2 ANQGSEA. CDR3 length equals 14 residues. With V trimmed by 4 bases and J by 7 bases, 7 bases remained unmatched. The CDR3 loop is CSVGLAGAGNEQFF. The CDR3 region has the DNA TGCAGCGTTGGTCTAGCGGGAGCAGGGAATGAGCAGTTCTTC.

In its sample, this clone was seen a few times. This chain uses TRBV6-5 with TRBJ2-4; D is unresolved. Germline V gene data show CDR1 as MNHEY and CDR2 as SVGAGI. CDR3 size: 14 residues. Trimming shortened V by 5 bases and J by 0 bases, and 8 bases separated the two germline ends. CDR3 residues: CASSLGVAKNIQYF. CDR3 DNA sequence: TGTGCCAGCAGTCTCGGAGTAGCCAAAAACATTCAGTACTTC.

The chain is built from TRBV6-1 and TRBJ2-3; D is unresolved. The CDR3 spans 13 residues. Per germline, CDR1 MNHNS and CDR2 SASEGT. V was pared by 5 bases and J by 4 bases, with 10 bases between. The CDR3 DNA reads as TGTGCCAGCAGTACCGAGGTGGCAGATACGCAGTATTTT. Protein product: CASSTEVADTQYF.

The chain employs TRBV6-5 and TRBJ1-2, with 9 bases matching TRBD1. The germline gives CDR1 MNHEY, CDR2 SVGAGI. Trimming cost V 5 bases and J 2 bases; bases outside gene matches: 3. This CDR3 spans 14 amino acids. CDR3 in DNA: TGTGCCAGCAGTCGACAGGGGGAAAACTATGGCTACACCTTC. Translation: CASSRQGENYGYTF.

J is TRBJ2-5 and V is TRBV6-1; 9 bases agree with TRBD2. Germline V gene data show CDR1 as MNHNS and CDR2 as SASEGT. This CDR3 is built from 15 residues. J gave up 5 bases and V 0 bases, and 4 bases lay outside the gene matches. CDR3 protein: CASSEARLAGETQYF. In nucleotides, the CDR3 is TGTGCCAGCAGTGAAGCGCGGCTAGCGGGGGAGACCCAGTACTTC.

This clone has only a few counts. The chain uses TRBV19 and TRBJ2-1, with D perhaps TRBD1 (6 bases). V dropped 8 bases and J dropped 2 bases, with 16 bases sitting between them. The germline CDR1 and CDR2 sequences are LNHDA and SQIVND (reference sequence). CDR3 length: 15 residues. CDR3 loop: CASEKGHPAYNEQFF. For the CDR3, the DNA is TGTGCCAGTGAAAAGGGACACCCGGCCTACAATGAGCAGTTCTTC.

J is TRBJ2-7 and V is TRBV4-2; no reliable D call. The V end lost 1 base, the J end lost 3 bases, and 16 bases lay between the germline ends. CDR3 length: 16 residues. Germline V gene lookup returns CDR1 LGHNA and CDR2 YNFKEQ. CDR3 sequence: CASSQGSQTPNYEQYF. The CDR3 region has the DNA TGTGCCAGCAGCCAAGGCAGCCAAACGCCCAACTACGAGCAGTACTTC.

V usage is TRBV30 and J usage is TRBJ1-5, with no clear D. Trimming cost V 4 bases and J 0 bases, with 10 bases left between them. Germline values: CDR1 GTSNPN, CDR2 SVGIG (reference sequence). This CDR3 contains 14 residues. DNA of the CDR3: TGTGCCTGGAAGATTGGAAATAGCAATCAGCCCCAGCATTTT. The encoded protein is CAWKIGNSNQPQHF.

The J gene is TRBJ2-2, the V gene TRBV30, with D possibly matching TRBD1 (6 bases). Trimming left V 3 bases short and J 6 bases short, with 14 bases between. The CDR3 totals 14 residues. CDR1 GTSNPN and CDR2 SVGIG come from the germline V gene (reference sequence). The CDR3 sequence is CAWRWGQTPGELFF. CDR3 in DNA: TGTGCCTGGAGGTGGGGACAAACCCCCGGGGAGCTGTTTTTT.

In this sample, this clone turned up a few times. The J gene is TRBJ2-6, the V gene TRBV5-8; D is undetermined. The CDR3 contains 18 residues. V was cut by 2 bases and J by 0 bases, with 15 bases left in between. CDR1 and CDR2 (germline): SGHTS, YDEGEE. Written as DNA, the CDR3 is TGTGCCAGCAGCTTATTATGGGTCCCTGCCTCTGGGGCCAACGTCCTGACTTTC. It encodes CASSLLWVPASGANVLTF.

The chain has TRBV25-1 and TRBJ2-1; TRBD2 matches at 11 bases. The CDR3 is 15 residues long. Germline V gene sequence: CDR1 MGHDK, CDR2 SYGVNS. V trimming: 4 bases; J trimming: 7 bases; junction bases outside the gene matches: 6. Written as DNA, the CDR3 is TGTGCCAGCAGTGTACCGGGACTAGCGGTTAATGAGCAGTTCTTC. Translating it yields CASSVPGLAVNEQFF.

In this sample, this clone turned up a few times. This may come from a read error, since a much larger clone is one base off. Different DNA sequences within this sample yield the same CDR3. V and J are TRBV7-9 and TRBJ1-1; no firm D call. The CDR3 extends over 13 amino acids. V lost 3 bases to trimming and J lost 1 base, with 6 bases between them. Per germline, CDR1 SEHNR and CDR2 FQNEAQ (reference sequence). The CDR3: CASSFKGNTEAFF. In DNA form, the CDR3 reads TGTGCCAGCAGCTTCAAGGGGAACACTGAAGCTTTCTTT.

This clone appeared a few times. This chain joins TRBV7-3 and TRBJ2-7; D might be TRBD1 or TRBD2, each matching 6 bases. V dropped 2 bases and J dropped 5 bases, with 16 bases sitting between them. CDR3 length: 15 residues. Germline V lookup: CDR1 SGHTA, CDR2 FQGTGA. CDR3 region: CASSLAAGEEHEQYF. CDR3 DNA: TGTGCCAGCAGCTTAGCGGCAGGGGAGGAACACGAGCAGTACTTC.

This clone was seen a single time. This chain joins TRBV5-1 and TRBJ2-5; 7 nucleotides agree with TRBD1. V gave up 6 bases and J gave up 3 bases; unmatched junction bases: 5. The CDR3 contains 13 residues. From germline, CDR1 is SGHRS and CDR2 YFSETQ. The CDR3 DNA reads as TGCGCCAGCACCCAGACAGGGAAAGAGACCCAGTACTTC. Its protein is CASTQTGKETQYF.

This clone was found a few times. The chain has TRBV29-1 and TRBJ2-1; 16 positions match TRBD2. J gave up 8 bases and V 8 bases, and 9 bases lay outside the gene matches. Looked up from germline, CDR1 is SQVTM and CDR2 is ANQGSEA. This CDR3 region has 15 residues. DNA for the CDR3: TGCAGCCACCCTCCCGGGACTAGCGGGAGGGATGAGCAGTTCTTC. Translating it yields CSHPPGTSGRDEQFF.

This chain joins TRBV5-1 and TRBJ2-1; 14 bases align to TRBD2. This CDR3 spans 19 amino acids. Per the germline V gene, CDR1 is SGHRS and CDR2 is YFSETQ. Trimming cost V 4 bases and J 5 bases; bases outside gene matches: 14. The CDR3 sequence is CASSRRLAGGPSPHNEQFF. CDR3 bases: TGCGCCAGCAGCCGTAGACTAGCGGGAGGGCCTTCTCCCCACAATGAGCAGTTCTTC. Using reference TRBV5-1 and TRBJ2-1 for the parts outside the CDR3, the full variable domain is KAGVTQTPRYLIKTRGQQVTLSCSPISGHRSVSWYQQTPGQGLQFLFEYFSETQRNKGNFPGRFSGRQFSNSRSEMNVSTLELGDSALYLCASSRRLAGGPSPHNEQFFGPGTRLTVL.

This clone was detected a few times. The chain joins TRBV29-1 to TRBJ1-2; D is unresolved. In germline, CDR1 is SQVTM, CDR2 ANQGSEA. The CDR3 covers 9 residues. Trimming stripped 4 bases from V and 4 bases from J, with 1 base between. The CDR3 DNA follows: TGCAGCGTTGGCTATGGCTACACCTTC. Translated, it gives CSVGYGYTF.

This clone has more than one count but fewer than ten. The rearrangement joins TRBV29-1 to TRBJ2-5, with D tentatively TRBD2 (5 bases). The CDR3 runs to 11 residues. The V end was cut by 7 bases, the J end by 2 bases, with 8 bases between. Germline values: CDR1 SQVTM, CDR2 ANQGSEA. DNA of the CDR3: TGCAGCGCATCGGGACAAGAGACCCAGTACTTC. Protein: CSASGQETQYF.

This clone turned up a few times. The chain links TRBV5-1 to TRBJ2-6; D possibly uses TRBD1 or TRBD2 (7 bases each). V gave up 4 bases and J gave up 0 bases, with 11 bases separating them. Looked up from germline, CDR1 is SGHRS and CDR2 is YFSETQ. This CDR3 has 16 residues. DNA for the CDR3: TGCGCCAGCAGCCGGGGGGACAGCTCTGGGGCCAACGTCCTGACTTTC. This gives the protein CASSRGDSSGANVLTF.

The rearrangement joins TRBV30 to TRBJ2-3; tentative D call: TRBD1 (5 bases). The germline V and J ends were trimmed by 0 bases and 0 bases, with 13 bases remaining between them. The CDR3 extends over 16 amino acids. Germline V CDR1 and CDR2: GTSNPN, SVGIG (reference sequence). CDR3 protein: CAWSVRAGSSTDTQYF. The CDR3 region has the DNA TGTGCCTGGAGTGTAAGGGCAGGGTCTAGCACAGATACGCAGTATTTT. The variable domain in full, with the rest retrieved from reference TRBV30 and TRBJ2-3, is SQTIHQWPATLVQPVGSPLSLECTVEGTSNPNLYWYRQAAGRGLQLLFYSVGIGQISSEVPQNLSASRPQDRQFILSSKKLLLSDSGFYLCAWSVRAGSSTDTQYFGPGTRLTVL.

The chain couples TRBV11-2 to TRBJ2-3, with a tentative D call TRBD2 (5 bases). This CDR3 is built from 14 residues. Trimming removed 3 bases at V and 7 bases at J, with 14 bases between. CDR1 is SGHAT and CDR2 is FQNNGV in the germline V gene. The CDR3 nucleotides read TGTGCCAGCAGCTTCCCTGGAGGCATTTATACGCAGTATTTT. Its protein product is CASSFPGGIYTQYF.

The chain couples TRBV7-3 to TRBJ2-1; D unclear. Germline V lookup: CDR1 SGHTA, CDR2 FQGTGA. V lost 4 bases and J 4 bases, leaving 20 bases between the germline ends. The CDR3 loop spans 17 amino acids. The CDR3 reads CASSSVGSRQRYNEQFF. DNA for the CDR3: TGTGCCAGCAGCTCGGTGGGGTCCAGGCAACGTTACAATGAGCAGTTCTTC.

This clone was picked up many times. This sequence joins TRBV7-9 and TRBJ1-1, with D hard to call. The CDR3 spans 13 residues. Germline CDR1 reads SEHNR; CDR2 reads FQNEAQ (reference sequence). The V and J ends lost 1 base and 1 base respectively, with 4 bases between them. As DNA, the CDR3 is TGTGCCAGCAGCTTAGACAGGAACACTGAAGCTTTCTTT. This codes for CASSLDRNTEAFF.

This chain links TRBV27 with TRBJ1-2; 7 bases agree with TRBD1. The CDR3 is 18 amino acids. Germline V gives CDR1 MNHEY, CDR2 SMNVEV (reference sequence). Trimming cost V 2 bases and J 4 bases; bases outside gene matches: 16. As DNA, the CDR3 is TGTGCCAGCAGTTTAATGGGAATAGGACAGGATAACGTCTATGGCTACACCTTC. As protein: CASSLMGIGQDNVYGYTF.

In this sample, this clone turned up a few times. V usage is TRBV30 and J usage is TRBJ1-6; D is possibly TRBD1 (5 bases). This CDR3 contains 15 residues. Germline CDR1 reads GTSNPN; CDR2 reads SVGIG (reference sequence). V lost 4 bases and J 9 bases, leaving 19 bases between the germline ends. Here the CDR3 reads CAWNRDAFGISPLHF. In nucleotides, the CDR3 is TGTGCCTGGAACCGGGACGCCTTTGGGATTTCACCCCTCCACTTT.

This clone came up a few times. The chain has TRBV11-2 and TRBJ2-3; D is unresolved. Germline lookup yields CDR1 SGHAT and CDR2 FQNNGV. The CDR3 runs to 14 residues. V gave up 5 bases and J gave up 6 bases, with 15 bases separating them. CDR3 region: CASSPYSPTDTQYF. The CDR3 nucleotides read TGTGCCAGCAGCCCATATAGCCCCACGGATACGCAGTATTTT.

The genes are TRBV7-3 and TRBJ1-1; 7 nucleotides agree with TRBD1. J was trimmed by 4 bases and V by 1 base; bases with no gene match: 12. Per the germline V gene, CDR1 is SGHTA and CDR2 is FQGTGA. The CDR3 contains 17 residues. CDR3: CASSLSRTGVRGTEAFF. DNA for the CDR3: TGTGCCAGCAGCTTAAGCAGGACAGGTGTCCGCGGCACTGAAGCTTTCTTT.

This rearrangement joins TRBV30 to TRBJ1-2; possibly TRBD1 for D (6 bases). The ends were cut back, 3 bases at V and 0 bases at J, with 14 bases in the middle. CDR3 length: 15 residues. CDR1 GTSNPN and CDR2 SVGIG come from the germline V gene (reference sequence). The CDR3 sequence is CAWRLKGGSNYGYTF. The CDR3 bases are TGTGCCTGGAGACTCAAGGGGGGATCTAACTATGGCTACACCTTC.

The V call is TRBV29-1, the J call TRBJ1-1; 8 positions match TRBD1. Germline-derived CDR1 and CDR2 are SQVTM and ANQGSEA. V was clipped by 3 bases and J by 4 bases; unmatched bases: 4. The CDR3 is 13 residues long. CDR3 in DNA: TGCAGCGTTGAGAGGACAGGGAGCACTGAAGCTTTCTTT. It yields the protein CSVERTGSTEAFF. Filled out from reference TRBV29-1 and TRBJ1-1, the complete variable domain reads SAVISQKPSRDICQRGTSLTIQCQVDSQVTMMFWYRQQPGQSLTLIATANQGSEATYESGFVIDKFPISRPNLTFSTLTVSNMSPEDSSIYLCSVERTGSTEAFFGQGTRLTVV.